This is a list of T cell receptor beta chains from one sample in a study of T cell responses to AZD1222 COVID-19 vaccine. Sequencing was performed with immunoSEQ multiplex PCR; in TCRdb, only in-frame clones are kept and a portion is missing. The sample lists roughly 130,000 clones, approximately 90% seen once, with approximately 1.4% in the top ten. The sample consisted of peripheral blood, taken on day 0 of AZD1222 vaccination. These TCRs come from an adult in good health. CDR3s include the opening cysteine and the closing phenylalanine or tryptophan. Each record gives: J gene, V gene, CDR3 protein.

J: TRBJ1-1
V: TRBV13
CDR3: CASSSGTANTEAFF

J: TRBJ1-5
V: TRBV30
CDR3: CAWSVWGAVQPQHF

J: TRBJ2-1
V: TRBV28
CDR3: CASSPGQLYNEQFF

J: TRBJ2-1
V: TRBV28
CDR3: CASTIPDLHNEQFF

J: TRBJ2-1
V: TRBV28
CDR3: CASSSTRDRIGEQFF

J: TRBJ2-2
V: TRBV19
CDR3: CASRSSGITNTGELFF

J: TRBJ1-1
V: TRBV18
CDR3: CASSPSGEMGAFF

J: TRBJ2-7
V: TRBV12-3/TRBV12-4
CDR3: CASSSRQGNEQYF

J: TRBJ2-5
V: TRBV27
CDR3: CASSQTRQGSQETQYF

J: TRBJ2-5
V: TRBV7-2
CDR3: CASSLGGGGQKTQYF

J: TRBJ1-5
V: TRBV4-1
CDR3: CASSQDRQNNQPQHF

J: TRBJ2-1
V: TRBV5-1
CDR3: CASSLGTGEQFF

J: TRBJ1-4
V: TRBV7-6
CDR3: CASSRPNTGFSGGTNEKLFF

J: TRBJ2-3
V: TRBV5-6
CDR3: CASSGEADTQYF

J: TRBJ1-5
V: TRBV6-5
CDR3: CASREGAGNQPQHF

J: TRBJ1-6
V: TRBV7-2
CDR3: CASSLEGQGYSPLHF

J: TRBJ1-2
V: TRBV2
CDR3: CASRGGSYGYTF

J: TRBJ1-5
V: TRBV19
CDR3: CASSRTGPNSNQPQHF

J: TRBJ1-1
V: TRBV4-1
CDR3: CASSQVGYMTEAFF

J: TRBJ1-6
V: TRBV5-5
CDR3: CASSLEGEYNSPLHF

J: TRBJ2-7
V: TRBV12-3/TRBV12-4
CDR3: CASSLNWSYEQYF

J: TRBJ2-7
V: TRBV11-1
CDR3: CASSTRQGFEQYF

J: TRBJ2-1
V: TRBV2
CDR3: CASRGDNYNEQFF

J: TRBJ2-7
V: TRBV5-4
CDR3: CASSPTGLTSYEQYF

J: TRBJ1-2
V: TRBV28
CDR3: CASSHKQGYTF

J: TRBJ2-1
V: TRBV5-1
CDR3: CASSFAALTSRSYNEQFF

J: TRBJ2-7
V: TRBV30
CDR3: CAWKVLGSNTYEQYF

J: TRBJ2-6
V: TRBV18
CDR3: CASSLSGANVLTF

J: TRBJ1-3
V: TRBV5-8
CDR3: CASSLRGRGNGNTIYF

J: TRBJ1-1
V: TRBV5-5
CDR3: CASSLPVNTEAFF

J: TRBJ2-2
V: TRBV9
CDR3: CASSLQTPGELFF

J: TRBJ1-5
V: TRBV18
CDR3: CASSPQFGEQPQHF

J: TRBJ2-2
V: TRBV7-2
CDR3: CATRLAGGSGELFF

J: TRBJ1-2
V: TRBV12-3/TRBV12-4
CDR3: CASSLGTDGYTF

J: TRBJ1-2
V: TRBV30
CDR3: CATIGTGGSGYTF

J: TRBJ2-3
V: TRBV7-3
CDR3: CASSPLGQGSSDTQYF

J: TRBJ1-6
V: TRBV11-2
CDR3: CASSLVGGQGSPLHF

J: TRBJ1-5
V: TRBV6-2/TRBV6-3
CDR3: CASSYRTAALQPQHF